A selection of T cell receptor beta chains follows, all from one sample in a study of vaccination and CD4 T cells after COVID-19. Each CDR3 protein is one row after TCRdb ran MiXCR on the PCR reads. Among around 15,000 distinct CDR3 sequences listed, around 66% were seen once. These receptors lack a known antigen. Sequences were obtained from CD4+ T cells from blood, cultured in vitro. The receptors originated from a human donor who had recovered from COVID-19. Each CDR3 is given with its conserved first and last residue. D genes are given only for firm matches. A row's size may be missing; if present it is once, few, many or a size class.

len | d_gene | abundance | j_gene | v_gene | CDR3nt | CDR3aa
14 | . | . | TRBJ2-1 | TRBV19 | TGTGCCAGTAGTATTGGTCCCCATATGAGTGAGCAGTTCTTC | CASSIGPHMSEQFF
13 | TRBD1 | . | TRBJ1-6 | TRBV27 | TGTGCCAGCAAAGGGGGCGGGGGTTCACCCCTCCACTTT | CASKGGGGSPLHF
13 | . | . | TRBJ1-5 | TRBV20-1 | TGCAGTGCTAGTAACGGGGGAAATCAGCCCCAGCATTTT | CSASNGGNQPQHF
13 | TRBD1 | few | TRBJ1-5 | TRBV24-1 | TGTGCCACCTCCGGGACAGGCCATCAGCCCCAGCATTTT | CATSGTGHQPQHF
13 | . | . | TRBJ1-2 | TRBV12-3/TRBV12-4 | TGTGCCAGCAGTTTATGGGCTGCTCGTGGCTACACCTTC | CASSLWAARGYTF
15 | . | few | TRBJ1-5 | TRBV6-5 | TGTGCCAGCAGTTACTCGGGCTATGGCAATCAGCCCCAGCATTTT | CASSYSGYGNQPQHF
15 | . | once | TRBJ1-3 | TRBV4-2 | TGTGCCAGCAGCCCACCCGGGGCAGGGTTTGGCACCATATATTTT | CASSPPGAGFGTIYF
14 | TRBD2 | . | TRBJ2-1 | TRBV24-1 | TGTGCCACCATCGCTAGCGGGAGGGCGAATGAGCAGTTCTTC | CATIASGRANEQFF
16 | TRBD2 | . | TRBJ2-1 | TRBV20-1 | TGCAGTGCTAGAGCGTTTGCGGGAGGCCTCATGGATGAGCAGTTCTTC | CSARAFAGGLMDEQFF
17 | . | few | TRBJ2-3 | TRBV7-9 | TGTGCCAGCAGCTTGGGGGATAGGGCGGGCAGCACAGATACGCAGTATTTT | CASSLGDRAGSTDTQYF
16 | TRBD1 | . | TRBJ1-4 | TRBV6-5 | TGTGCCAGCAGTTCCATCTTACAGGGGTTTAATGAAAAACTGTTTTTT | CASSSILQGFNEKLFF
16 | . | . | TRBJ2-1 | TRBV20-1 | TGCAGTGCTAGAGATTTGGGGCAGCGGACCTACAATGAGCAGTTCTTC | CSARDLGQRTYNEQFF
15 | . | . | TRBJ1-3 | TRBV28 | TGTGCCAGCAGGACACCTCGGAACTCTGGAAACACCATATATTTT | CASRTPRNSGNTIYF
13 | . | . | TRBJ1-5 | TRBV10-3 | TGTGCCCATCAAAAAGAAAGTAATCAGCCCCAGCATTTT | CAHQKESNQPQHF
16 | TRBD1 | . | TRBJ1-1 | TRBV7-2 | TGTGCCAGCAGCAAAAGGGGACAGGGTAGGGGGACTGAAGCTTTCTTT | CASSKRGQGRGTEAFF
14 | . | . | TRBJ1-5 | TRBV6-2/TRBV6-3 | TGTGCCAGCAGACGAGGTCGGCTGAATCAGCCCCAGCATTTT | CASRRGRLNQPQHF
17 | . | once | TRBJ1-6 | TRBV19 | TGTGCCAGTAGTGGAAGTTTTGGAGACAGCAGTAATTCACCCCTCCACTTT | CASSGSFGDSSNSPLHF
14 | . | . | TRBJ1-5 | TRBV28 | TGTGCCAGCAGTCCCTTTGGGGTGAATCAGCCCCAGCATTTT | CASSPFGVNQPQHF
16 | . | . | TRBJ2-5 | TRBV27 | TGTGCCAGCAGTCTCACAGTGTCGATGGCCCAACGGACCCAGTACTTC | CASSLTVSMAQRTQYF
15 | . | . | TRBJ2-1 | TRBV11-2 | TGTGCCAGCAGCTTATTTGCTAGGAGAGGAGATGAGCAGTTCTTC | CASSLFARRGDEQFF
15 | . | . | TRBJ2-2 | TRBV7-7 | TGTGCCAGCAGCTACGGACCGCTGAACACCGGGGAGCTGTTTTTT | CASSYGPLNTGELFF
14 | . | . | TRBJ1-2 | TRBV6-5 | TGTGCCAGCAGTTACTCCAGAAAAAGCTATGGCTACACCTTC | CASSYSRKSYGYTF
15 | . | . | TRBJ2-7 | TRBV15 | TGTGCCACCAGCAGAGTTCGGGAGAACTCCTACGAGCAGTACTTC | CATSRVRENSYEQYF
17 | . | . | TRBJ2-3 | TRBV15 | TGTGCCACCAGCAGAGCGCCGGGAAGGGCCAGCACAGATACGCAGTATTTT | CATSRAPGRASTDTQYF
13 | . | . | TRBJ1-1 | TRBV18 | TGTGCCAGCTCACCCGATCAAGAAGCTGAAGCTTTCTTT | CASSPDQEAEAFF
15 | . | . | TRBJ1-6 | TRBV5-6 | TGTGCCAGCAGCATCCTGGGGGCCGATGGTTATCCCCTCCACTTT | CASSILGADGYPLHF
13 | . | few | TRBJ1-1 | TRBV6-5 | TGTGCCAGCAGTTACGAGTGGGGAAGAGAAGCTTTCTTT | CASSYEWGREAFF
15 | . | . | TRBJ1-6 | TRBV27 | TGTGCCAGCAGTTTATCAGGGGGTAATAATTCACCCCTCCACTTT | CASSLSGGNNSPLHF
14 | . | . | TRBJ2-7 | TRBV2 | TGTGCCAGCAGTTCGACAGGAGGGAGAGGAGGGCAGTACTTC | CASSSTGGRGGQYF
13 | . | . | TRBJ2-5 | TRBV6-1 | TGTGCCAGCAGTGAGACACACCAAGAGACCCAGTACTTC | CASSETHQETQYF
12 | . | . | TRBJ2-7 | TRBV27 | TGTGCCAGCAGCCTACCCTCCTACGAGCAGTACTTC | CASSLPSYEQYF
15 | . | . | TRBJ2-7 | TRBV6-5 | TGTGCCAGCAGTTACGAGAGGCCGCTCTCCTACGAGCAGTACTTC | CASSYERPLSYEQYF
13 | TRBD1 | . | TRBJ1-1 | TRBV20-1 | TGCAGTGCTAGGGACAGGGTCAGTAGTAAAGCTTTCTTT | CSARDRVSSKAFF
15 | . | . | TRBJ1-1 | TRBV10-3 | TGTGCCATAAGTGAGTCTGGTGGGAGGAACACTGAAGCTTTCTTT | CAISESGGRNTEAFF
12 | . | . | TRBJ1-1 | TRBV11-2 | TGTGCCAGCAGCTGGTCGGGAACTGAAGCTTTCTTT | CASSWSGTEAFF
13 | . | few | TRBJ1-5 | TRBV20-1 | TGCAGTGCTCCTCCGGGTCTTAATCAGCCCCAGCATTTT | CSAPPGLNQPQHF
14 | . | . | TRBJ2-2 | TRBV7-2 | TGTGCCAGCGGAGCGGGTTCTAACACCGGGGAGCTGTTTTTT | CASGAGSNTGELFF
15 | . | . | TRBJ1-1 | TRBV7-2 | TGTGCCAGCACCGTTTCCGTAGCAGGGAACACTGAAGCTTTCTTT | CASTVSVAGNTEAFF
15 | TRBD2 | few | TRBJ2-3 | TRBV10-1 | TGCGCCAGCAGCGAAGGACTAGCGGACACAGATACGCAGTATTTT | CASSEGLADTDTQYF
13 | . | . | TRBJ2-5 | TRBV7-8 | TGTGCCAGCAGCGACGGGGCATGGGAGACCCAGTACTTC | CASSDGAWETQYF
14 | . | . | TRBJ1-2 | TRBV28 | TGTGCCAGCAGTTTACGTGGGACTAACTATGGCTACACCTTC | CASSLRGTNYGYTF
15 | . | few | TRBJ2-3 | TRBV2 | TGTGCCACCGGGTCGGGGGAGTCGGAAACAGATACGCAGTATTTT | CATGSGESETDTQYF
13 | . | . | TRBJ2-1 | TRBV6-1 | TGTGCCATCACCGGGGCAATCAGAACCGAGCAGTTCTTC | CAITGAIRTEQFF
15 | TRBD1 | few | TRBJ1-6 | TRBV7-2 | TGTGCCAGCAGCTTAGACGGGACAGGGGGTTCACCCCTCCACTTT | CASSLDGTGGSPLHF
14 | . | . | TRBJ1-2 | TRBV27 | TGTGCCAGCAGTTTTACCGGCGCGCTCCAAGGCTACACCTTC | CASSFTGALQGYTF
17 | . | . | TRBJ1-2 | TRBV6-1 | TGTGCCAGCACGACCCCTCGGCGGGGGGCAGGGAACTATGGCTACACCTTC | CASTTPRRGAGNYGYTF
20 | TRBD2 | . | TRBJ2-3 | TRBV6-2/TRBV6-3 | TGTGCCAGCAGTTACTCGATCCTCGGGGGGACTAGCCCTAGCACAGATACGCAGTATTTT | CASSYSILGGTSPSTDTQYF
16 | . | . | TRBJ2-7 | TRBV20-1 | TGCAGTGCTAATCCCCAGCAGGGGCGCCCCTCGGTGGAGCAGTACTTC | CSANPQQGRPSVEQYF